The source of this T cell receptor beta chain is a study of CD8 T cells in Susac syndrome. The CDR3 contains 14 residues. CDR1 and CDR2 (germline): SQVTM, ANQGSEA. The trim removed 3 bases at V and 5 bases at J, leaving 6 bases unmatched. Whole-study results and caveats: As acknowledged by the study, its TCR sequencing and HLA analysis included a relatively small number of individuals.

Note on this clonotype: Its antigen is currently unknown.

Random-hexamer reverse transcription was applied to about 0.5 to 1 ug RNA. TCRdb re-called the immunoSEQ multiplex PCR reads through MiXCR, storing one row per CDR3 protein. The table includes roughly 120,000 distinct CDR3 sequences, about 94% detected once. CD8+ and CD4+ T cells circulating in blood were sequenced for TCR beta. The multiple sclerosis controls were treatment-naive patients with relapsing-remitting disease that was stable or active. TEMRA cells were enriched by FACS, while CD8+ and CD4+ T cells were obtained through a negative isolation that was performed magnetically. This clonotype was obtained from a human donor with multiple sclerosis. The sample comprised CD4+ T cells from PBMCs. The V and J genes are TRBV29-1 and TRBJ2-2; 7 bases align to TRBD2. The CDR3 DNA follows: TGCAGCGTTGATTCGGGGGGTCGGACCGGGGAGCTGTTTTTT. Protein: CSVDSGGRTGELFF.